Listed below are T cell receptor beta chains from one sample, sequenced in a study of shared clonotypes between healthy human individuals. Clones were read by immunoSEQ multiplex PCR, and TCRdb kept only the in-frame ones, dropping some. The table has around 2.1 million clones, approximately 95% seen once; the top ten hold 0.1% to 0.15%. Input material: naive CD4+ T cells sorted from blood. The receptors were sampled from a man between 18 and 29 years old in good health. Both conserved end residues are part of each CDR3. D genes are given only for firm matches. Clone size, where shown, is once, few, many, or a class for clones that have expanded.

J gene | D gene | clone size | V gene | CDR3 DNA | CDR3 protein
TRBJ1-1 | . | . | TRBV4-1 | TGCGCCAGCAGAGGGGGTTTAGGGATGAACACTGAAGCTTTCTTT | CASRGGLGMNTEAFF
TRBJ1-4 | TRBD1 | . | TRBV2 | TGTGCCAGCAGCAGGGGGCGCGATGATAATGAAAAACTGTTTTTT | CASSRGRDDNEKLFF
TRBJ2-7 | . | . | TRBV23-1 | TGCGCCAGCAGTCCGCTCCGGGACCGCCAAAGGTACGAGCAGTACTTC | CASSPLRDRQRYEQYF
TRBJ1-2 | . | once | TRBV6-1 | TGTGCCAGCAGTGAAGCGCTTCGAGTAGGAGACTATGGCTACACCTTC | CASSEALRVGDYGYTF
TRBJ2-7 | . | . | TRBV5-4 | TGTGCCAGCAGCTCTATCGAGGACTACGAGCAGTACTTC | CASSSIEDYEQYF
TRBJ2-6 | . | . | TRBV2 | TGTGCCAGCAGCTTACAGGGACTGGGGGCCAACGTCCTGACTTTC | CASSLQGLGANVLTF
TRBJ2-7 | TRBD1 | . | TRBV6-5 | TGTGCCAGCAGTTCACAGGGGGCGGTCGAGCAGTACTTC | CASSSQGAVEQYF
TRBJ2-7 | . | . | TRBV7-8 | TGTGCCAGCAGCCCCGCGGACAGAAAAAGCTACGAGCAGTACTTC | CASSPADRKSYEQYF
TRBJ2-2 | TRBD2 | . | TRBV15 | TGTGCCACCAGCAGAGAGGTCCTAGCGGGAGCCGGGGAGCTGTTTTTT | CATSREVLAGAGELFF
TRBJ1-1 | . | . | TRBV5-4 | TGTGCCAGCAGCTTTCTTGCCCCGGGGAACACTGAAGCTTTCTTT | CASSFLAPGNTEAFF
TRBJ2-7 | TRBD2 | few | TRBV7-2 | TGTGCCAGCAGCAGAGATCCGGGACTAGCGGGGTTAAGCGAGCAGTACTTC | CASSRDPGLAGLSEQYF
TRBJ2-7 | . | . | TRBV7-9 | TGTGCCAGCAGCTCGAGCGGTGGAGGTTTCTACGAGCAGTACTTC | CASSSSGGGFYEQYF
TRBJ1-1 | . | . | TRBV30 | TGTGCCTGGAGGAGCAGAATGAACACTGAAGCTTTCTTT | CAWRSRMNTEAFF
TRBJ1-5 | TRBD1 | . | TRBV7-8 | TGTGCCAGCAGCTCCGAAGGGACAGGGCCAAACAATCAGCCCCAGCATTTT | CASSSEGTGPNNQPQHF
TRBJ1-6 | . | . | TRBV2 | TGTGCCAGCAGTGAAAGGGGGGTTAATTCACCCCTCCACTTT | CASSERGVNSPLHF
TRBJ1-1 | . | . | TRBV6-4 | TGTGATGGGGGCACTGAAGCTTTCTTT | CDGGTEAFF
TRBJ2-6 | TRBD1 | . | TRBV7-6 | TGTGCCAGCAGCTTGGACAGGGGGCTAGCTGGGGCCAACGTCCTGACTTTC | CASSLDRGLAGANVLTF
TRBJ2-7 | TRBD2 | . | TRBV11-3 | TGTGCCAGCAGCTTAGACCCCGCCCAGCGGGAGATCTACGAGCAGTACTTC | CASSLDPAQREIYEQYF
TRBJ2-7 | . | few | TRBV18 | TGTGCCAGCTCACCACAGGGTTCCTACGAGCAGTACTTC | CASSPQGSYEQYF
TRBJ2-7 | . | . | TRBV7-2 | TGTGCCAGCAGCTTAGATGGGGTAAGCTACGAGCAGTACTTC | CASSLDGVSYEQYF
TRBJ2-7 | . | . | TRBV6-6 | TGTGCCAGCAGTTACTCGAAGGGAGAGCAGTACTTC | CASSYSKGEQYF
TRBJ2-1 | TRBD1 | . | TRBV29-1 | TGCAGCGTTGAAGCTCCTACAGGGGGGAGTGTGGGTGAGCAGTTCTTC | CSVEAPTGGSVGEQFF
TRBJ2-1 | TRBD2 | . | TRBV7-2 | TGTGCCAGCAGCTCCCTAGCGGGAGGGCTTAATGAGCAGTTCTTC | CASSSLAGGLNEQFF
TRBJ2-5 | . | . | TRBV4-1 | TGCGCCAGCAGCCAAGGATCGCTATGGAAGCAGAAGACCCAGTACTTC | CASSQGSLWKQKTQYF
TRBJ2-7 | . | . | TRBV5-1 | TGCGCCAGCAGCATACAAGGGGACTCCTACGAGCAGTACTTC | CASSIQGDSYEQYF
TRBJ2-7 | . | . | TRBV6-5 | TGTGCCAGCAGCCACGGGGGATACGAGCAGTACTTC | CASSHGGYEQYF
TRBJ1-2 | TRBD1 | . | TRBV7-9 | TGTGCCAGCAGCTTAGGGGGACAGGGGGCCTATGGCTACACCTTC | CASSLGGQGAYGYTF
TRBJ2-7 | . | . | TRBV7-2 | TGTGCCAGCAGCTTAAGTTCCCGATACGAGCAGTACTTC | CASSLSSRYEQYF
TRBJ1-1 | TRBD1 | . | TRBV6-5 | TGTGCCAGCAGTTATGGACAGGGGGCCACTGAAGCTTTCTTT | CASSYGQGATEAFF
TRBJ2-5 | . | . | TRBV10-3 | TGTGCCATCACTAACGGACTCTCAGGGGGGGAGACCCAGTACTTC | CAITNGLSGGETQYF
TRBJ1-1 | . | . | TRBV10-1 | TGCGCCAGCAGACTTACCGCGGGTTCAACTGAAGCTTTCTTT | CASRLTAGSTEAFF
TRBJ2-7 | . | . | TRBV6-5 | TGTGCCAGCAGTTACTTGCAGGGGGAGGGCTACGAGCAGTACTTC | CASSYLQGEGYEQYF
TRBJ1-6 | . | once | TRBV11-3 | TGTGCCAGCAGCTTAAGCTCCGATTCACCCCTCCACTTT | CASSLSSDSPLHF
TRBJ1-1 | . | . | TRBV6-5 | TGTGCCAGCAGTCCGACACAGGGAACTGAAGCTTTCTTT | CASSPTQGTEAFF
TRBJ2-6 | . | . | TRBV27 | TGTGCCAGCAGTTTATGGGGGCTCTCTGGGGCCAACGTCCTGACTTTC | CASSLWGLSGANVLTF
TRBJ2-5 | . | . | TRBV13 | TGTGCCAGCAGTTTCGGGCCGGGTAGGTGGGAAGATGTAGAGACCCAGTACTTC | CASSFGPGRWEDVETQYF
TRBJ2-7 | . | . | TRBV18 | TGTGCCAGCTCATCTGTCTCCTACGAGCAGTACTTC | CASSSVSYEQYF
TRBJ2-1 | TRBD2 | . | TRBV18 | TGTGCCAGCTCCCTGGGGGGGTCAGCAGGACATGAGCAGTTCTTC | CASSLGGSAGHEQFF
TRBJ2-2 | . | . | TRBV10-1 | TGCGCCAGCAGCCCGGGACACTTTAACACCGGGGAGCTGTTTTTT | CASSPGHFNTGELFF
TRBJ2-5 | TRBD2 | . | TRBV18 | TGTGCCAGCTCACCCGGGACTAGGGAGACCCAGTACTTC | CASSPGTRETQYF
TRBJ1-2 | . | . | TRBV28 | TGTGCCAGCAGTTCACAGGGTGTGGGGGAAAACAGCTATGGCTACACCTTC | CASSSQGVGENSYGYTF
TRBJ2-5 | . | . | TRBV20-1 | TGCAGTGCTCCAGGGGAGACCCAGTACTTC | CSAPGETQYF
TRBJ2-1 | . | . | TRBV7-6 | TGTGCCAGCAGCTCTGGGCAGCGCAATGAGCAGTTCTTC | CASSSGQRNEQFF
TRBJ2-1 | TRBD2 | . | TRBV18 | TGTGCCAGCTCACAAACTAGCGGGGCCCTCAATGAGCAGTTCTTC | CASSQTSGALNEQFF
TRBJ1-4 | . | . | TRBV20-1 | TGCAGTGCAAAGAATGAAAAACTGTTTTTT | CSAKNEKLFF
TRBJ1-2 | . | . | TRBV7-2 | TGTGCCAGCAGCCAACAACAGGGCGTAGGGTATGGCTACACCTTC | CASSQQQGVGYGYTF
TRBJ1-1 | . | . | TRBV7-2 | TGTGCCAGCAGCTTATCTCCGCAGGGGAGGGGTGGGGCTGAAGCTTTCTTT | CASSLSPQGRGGAEAFF
TRBJ1-4 | TRBD1 | . | TRBV29-1 | TGCAGCGTGGCCTCACAGGGGATTAATGAAAAACTGTTTTTT | CSVASQGINEKLFF
TRBJ1-2 | . | . | TRBV7-9 | TGTGCCAGCAGCTCTACCCCCTCAATAGATGGCTACACCTTC | CASSSTPSIDGYTF
TRBJ2-7 | . | . | TRBV27 | TGTGCCAGCAGTGGCCCAGGAAAGGGCCTCGGGTACGAGCAGTACTTC | CASSGPGKGLGYEQYF
TRBJ2-3 | TRBD2 | . | TRBV10-3 | TGTGCCATCAGTGAGTCAAAGCGGGGGGGCCTTAGCACAGATACGCAGTATTTT | CAISESKRGGLSTDTQYF
TRBJ2-7 | TRBD2 | . | TRBV6-5 | TGTGCCAGCAGTTCACTAGCGGGAGCTGTGGGCGAGCAGTACTTC | CASSSLAGAVGEQYF